The entry below describes one TCR beta chain. Its cognate antigen is unknown. Germline V gives CDR1 SQVTM, CDR2 ANQGSEA. This CDR3 comprises 13 residues. V was cut by 4 bases and J by 8 bases, with 17 bases left in between. The record originates from a study of cytomegalovirus exposure and HLA in healthy donors. The study's findings and limits: At a 0.05 false discovery rate, a later analysis found 18,000 or so TCR beta sequences to be associated with HLA alleles. TRBV6-2, TRBV6-3 and some other V segments were unresolvable in 87-base-pair reads.

This PCR relied on a set of 60 Vbeta primers and 13 Jbeta primers. TCRdb's copy holds only in-frame clones and misses some; the assay was immunoSEQ multiplex PCR. The sample has 70,000 to 100,000 clones, 67% seen once; the top ten hold 6.5% to 7.5%. The sample comprised PBMCs. This receptor was identified in a woman in her fifties or sixties in good health and CMV-seropositive. The rearrangement links TRBV29-1 to TRBJ1-2, with D perhaps TRBD1 (6 bases). CDR3 region: CSVGPQGPGGYTF. Here the CDR3 DNA reads TGCAGCGTTGGGCCGCAGGGGCCCGGCGGCTACACCTTC.